This T cell receptor beta chain derives from a study of blood T cell repertoires in COVID-19. Per the original data handling: Amplification with reference gene primers provided the estimates of nucleated cell counts. Profiled with immunoSEQ multiplex PCR; TCRdb holds only in-frame clones, not every one. From that table come the V and J calls and clone size; the DNA was used to work out D and trimming. The repertoire holds roughly 120,000 clones, about 70% seen once, with 6% in the top ten. J was trimmed by 0 bases and V by 6 bases; bases with no gene match: 5. The CDR3 contains 15 residues. Germline V gene sequence: CDR1 SGHRS, CDR2 YFSETQ.

The chain carries TRBV5-1 and TRBJ2-3; TRBD1 aligns across 9 bases. The sample comprised peripheral blood. This sequence was found in a man older than 75 with COVID-19, enrolled during active disease. The CDR3 nucleotides are TGCGCCAGCACCCTACAGGGGGCGAGCACAGATACGCAGTATTTT. Translating gives CASTLQGASTDTQYF.